This TCR beta chain was captured in a study of blood T cells in healthy people across ages. Overall study findings and caveats: The CMV status of each donor remained undetermined, and this could have confounded shifts in expanded clonotypes.

CDR3 size: 15 residues. Germline-derived CDR1 and CDR2 are LGHDT and YNNKEL (reference sequence). V lost 5 bases to trimming and J lost 7 bases; unmatched junction nucleotides: 9. Extraction of total RNA produced a minimum of 5.5 micrograms from each sample. The authors ran a second PCR of about 7 to 11 cycles using a sample-barcoded 5' primer and a J-beta primer mix. TCRdb re-called the 5' RACE reads through MiXCR, storing one row per CDR3 protein. The sample lists about 1.4 million distinct CDR3 sequences, around 59% occurring once. As to this clonotype: As yet, its antigen is unknown.

The sample taken for sequencing was blood. The chain recombines TRBV3-1 with TRBJ2-1; 9 bases line up with TRBD1. The origin of this receptor is a man between 18 and 35 years old in good health. The CDR3 reads CASSEIGTGQNEQFF. The CDR3 DNA is TGTGCCAGCAGCGAGATAGGGACAGGGCAGAATGAGCAGTTCTTC.